Reported below is one TCR beta chain. Antigen: not known. Through 5' RACE with UMI labels, the TRB cDNA libraries were prepared. From its re-call of the 5' RACE reads, TCRdb lists each CDR3 protein once, without DNA. The listing contains some 53,000 distinct CDR3 sequences. The data were taken from a study of CXCR3-negative and CXCR3-positive naive CD8 T cells. On the study more broadly: For each library, about 1.5 +/- 0.3 million TRB reads were obtained, 120 million to 150 million in total. General study findings and limits: When CXCR3-positive naive cells were set against CXCR3-negative naive cells, the former had more hydrophobic TRB CDR3s.

CD45RO-CCR7+CD27+CD95- was the phenotype of naive CD8+ T cells. This CDR3 contains 15 residues. Germline assignment: CDR1 DFQATT and CDR2 SNEGSKA (reference sequence). V and J are TRBV20-1 and TRBJ1-2; checking the TCRdb D call of TRBD1 is not possible without DNA. Sequencing used naive CXCR3+ CD8+ T cells from blood. Subset: CD45RO-CCR7+CD27+CD95- naive CD8+ T cells expressing CXCR3 (TNR3+). The receptor was derived from a human donor in good health. Some clones in this sample may be carry-over from other donors' samples. The CDR3 sequence is CSALTGIPANYGYTF.